This is a list of T cell receptor beta chains from one sample in a study of blood T cell repertoires in COVID-19. Sequencing was performed with immunoSEQ multiplex PCR; in TCRdb, only in-frame clones are kept and a portion is missing. The data contain around 250,000 clones, roughly 80% of them singletons. Material for sequencing was peripheral blood. The receptors were sampled from a woman aged 18-35 years with acute or convalescent COVID-19. The CDR3 runs from the conserved cysteine through the conserved F or W. A D gene is named only where the DNA matches it firmly. The listing skips clone size in some rows; elsewhere it reads once, few, many or a size class.

V gene	clone size	J gene	D gene	CDR3 DNA	CDR3 protein
TRBV2	-	TRBJ2-1	-	TGTGCCAGCAGGTCGACACAGTACAATGAGCAGTTCTTC	CASRSTQYNEQFF
TRBV5-1	-	TRBJ2-1	TRBD2	TGCGCCAGCAGCTCCAGCGGGAGCTCCTACAATGAGCAGTTCTTC	CASSSSGSSYNEQFF
TRBV19	-	TRBJ1-5	-	TGTGCCAGTAGTATAGGGGACATTAGCAATCAGCCCCAGCATTTT	CASSIGDISNQPQHF
TRBV7-2	-	TRBJ2-5	TRBD1	TGTGCCAGCAGCACGTGGACAGGGGGCGGAGAGACCCAGTACTTC	CASSTWTGGGETQYF
TRBV19	once	TRBJ2-6	TRBD2	TGTGCCAGTACGGGAGGTGGAGGGCCTGGGGCCAACGTCCTGACTTTC	CASTGGGGPGANVLTF
TRBV29-1	-	TRBJ2-5	-	TGCAGCGTATCAGGACAAGAGACCCAGTACTTC	CSVSGQETQYF
TRBV25-1	-	TRBJ2-2	TRBD1	TGTGCCAGCAGTGGTACCGGGACAGGGACCGGGGAGCTGTTTTTT	CASSGTGTGTGELFF
TRBV2	-	TRBJ1-2	-	TGTGCCAGCACCGCGGGGGTATACTACTATGGCTACACCTTC	CASTAGVYYYGYTF
TRBV27	-	TRBJ1-6	-	TGTGCCAGCAAAACCGGGAGGGCTAATTCACCCCTCCACTTT	CASKTGRANSPLHF
TRBV5-6	-	TRBJ2-5	-	TGTGCCAGCAGCTCCCCTTACAAGGAGACCCAGTACTTC	CASSSPYKETQYF
TRBV19	-	TRBJ1-5	TRBD1	TGTGCCAGTAGTAGACAGGGCCGGCAGCCCCAGCATTTT	CASSRQGRQPQHF
TRBV5-1	once	TRBJ2-5	TRBD2	TGCGCCAGCAGCTTGGTGTGGGCTAGCGGGAACCAAGAGACCCAGTACTTC	CASSLVWASGNQETQYF
TRBV2	-	TRBJ2-5	-	TGTGCCAGCAGTGACGCGCAAGAGACCCAGTACTTC	CASSDAQETQYF
TRBV7-6	-	TRBJ2-3	TRBD1	TGTGCCAGCAGCTCTGGGACAGGGTCCACAGATACGCAGTATTTT	CASSSGTGSTDTQYF
TRBV4-1	few	TRBJ2-7	-	TGCGCCAGCAGCCAAGAGCCAGCGGTGGTCTCCTACGAGCAGTACTTC	CASSQEPAVVSYEQYF
TRBV29-1	once	TRBJ2-1	TRBD2	TGCAGCGTGGATGGCGTCGCTAGCGGGAGCTCCTACAATGAGCAGTTCTTC	CSVDGVASGSSYNEQFF
TRBV19	-	TRBJ1-4	TRBD1	TGTGCCAGTAGCCCGACAGGGGTTAATGAAAAACTGTTTTTT	CASSPTGVNEKLFF
TRBV6-5	-	TRBJ2-1	-	TGTGCCAGCAGGGGACTCTTGGAGCAGTTCTTC	CASRGLLEQFF
TRBV6-5	-	TRBJ2-7	TRBD2	TGTGCCAGCAGTTACAGCCTAGCGGGTACCTACGAGCAGTACTTC	CASSYSLAGTYEQYF
TRBV6-5	few	TRBJ1-6	-	TGTGCCAGCAGTTACCACAGGGTTAATTCACCCCTCCACTTT	CASSYHRVNSPLHF
TRBV2	-	TRBJ2-4	TRBD1	TGTGCCAGCAGTGGGCAGGGGGCGAAGAACATTCAGTACTTC	CASSGQGAKNIQYF
TRBV5-1	-	TRBJ2-7	TRBD1	TGCGCCAGCAGCTTTGGTGACAGGGGCTACGAGCAGTACTTC	CASSFGDRGYEQYF
TRBV29-1	once	TRBJ1-4	TRBD1	TGCAGCGACAGGACAGGGCGCTATGCAACTAATGAAAAACTGTTTTTT	CSDRTGRYATNEKLFF
TRBV28	-	TRBJ1-2	-	TGTGCCAGCAGTGCGGCAGCCAACTATGGCTACACCTTC	CASSAAANYGYTF
TRBV11-2	-	TRBJ2-5	TRBD2	TGTGCCAGCAGCTTAGTTGGGGGGGTGGAGACCCAGTACTTC	CASSLVGGVETQYF
TRBV30	-	TRBJ1-1	-	TGTGCCTGGAGTTACTCTGAAGCTTTCTTT	CAWSYSEAFF
TRBV19	-	TRBJ2-1	TRBD2	TGTGCCAGTAGTATAGATGGACCAGGGACTAGCGGGAGTTGGGGTGAGCAGTTCTTC	CASSIDGPGTSGSWGEQFF
TRBV19	-	TRBJ2-6	-	TGTGCCAGTAGTATCGGTCCCCCCCGGGCCAACGTCCTGACTTTC	CASSIGPPRANVLTF
TRBV25-1	-	TRBJ2-7	TRBD1	TGTGCCAGCAGTCCCCGGGGACAGGGAGGCGAGCAGTACTTC	CASSPRGQGGEQYF
TRBV13	-	TRBJ2-1	TRBD2	TGTGCCAGCAGCCCCTCCCCGACCGGGACTAGCGGGAGGTACAATGAGCAGTTCTTC	CASSPSPTGTSGRYNEQFF
TRBV9	-	TRBJ2-3	TRBD2	TGTGCCAGCAGCGTGTACGGGGAGGAGCGGGAGGGAGATACGCAGTATTTT	CASSVYGEEREGDTQYF
TRBV5-4	-	TRBJ2-7	TRBD1	TGTGCCAGCAGCTTCGGGACAGGGGAAGCCTTCTCCTACGAGCAGTACTTC	CASSFGTGEAFSYEQYF
TRBV9	-	TRBJ1-5	-	TGTGCCAGCAGCGCCGCGGGAGCGGGCAATCAGCCCCAGCATTTT	CASSAAGAGNQPQHF
TRBV18	-	TRBJ2-5	-	TGTGCCAGCTCACCTGCGCCCGCGGCCAATGGGGAGACCCAGTACTTC	CASSPAPAANGETQYF
TRBV18	-	TRBJ1-3	TRBD1	TGTGCCAGCTCACCCCCTGACAGGGTCGGCCCCTCTGGAAACACCATATATTTT	CASSPPDRVGPSGNTIYF
TRBV10-3	-	TRBJ2-5	-	TGTGCCACCTCTAGCGTGTCGGGGACCCAGTACTTC	CATSSVSGTQYF
TRBV5-1	-	TRBJ2-7	TRBD1	TGCGCCAGCAGCTCGGGACAGGGGGCTGGGGACGAGCAGTACTTC	CASSSGQGAGDEQYF
TRBV11-2	once	TRBJ2-3	TRBD2	TGTGCCAGCAGCTTCCTCGGCGTAGCGGGAGGTACGCAGTATTTT	CASSFLGVAGGTQYF
TRBV5-4	-	TRBJ2-5	-	TGTGCCAGCAGCTTGAAACAGTACCAAGAGACCCAGTACTTC	CASSLKQYQETQYF
TRBV27	-	TRBJ1-5	TRBD1	TGTGCCAGCAGACAGGGGGGCAATCAGCCCCAGCATTTT	CASRQGGNQPQHF
TRBV6-2/TRBV6-3	-	TRBJ2-2	TRBD2	TGTGCCAGCAGCCCGACCTTTTATTTGAGCGGGAGTGTTATGTTCACCGGGGAGCTGTTTTTT	CASSPTFYLSGSVMFTGELFF
TRBV7-2	-	TRBJ2-3	-	TGTGCCAGCAGAGAACCAACTAGCCTAGGAGATACGCAGTATTTT	CASREPTSLGDTQYF
TRBV30	-	TRBJ1-6	TRBD1	TGTGCCGCGGGGACAGGGGGTACCGCTATGTCCTCACCCCTCCACTTT	CAAGTGGTAMSSPLHF
TRBV6-5	-	TRBJ2-2	-	TGTGCCAGCTCTTGGAGACCTGCGAACACCGGGGAGCTGTTTTTT	CASSWRPANTGELFF
TRBV5-5	-	TRBJ2-2	-	TGTGCCAGCAGCCTCACAACAGGGATCAACACCGGGGAGCTGTTTTTT	CASSLTTGINTGELFF
TRBV9	-	TRBJ1-2	-	TGTGCCAGCAGCGTTATGTTTAACTATGGCTACACCTTC	CASSVMFNYGYTF
TRBV7-9	-	TRBJ2-4	-	TGTGCCAGCAGCTTAGCTTCTGCGGGGATCGCCAAAAACATTCAGTACTTC	CASSLASAGIAKNIQYF
TRBV21-1	-	TRBJ2-7	-	TGTGCCAGCAGCACCCGGACTAGCGGTTTCTCCTACGAGCAGTACTTC	CASSTRTSGFSYEQYF
TRBV6-2/TRBV6-3	-	TRBJ2-1	TRBD2	TGTGCCAGCAGTTACGGAGCGGGAGGAATTCTCTATGAGCAGTTCTTC	CASSYGAGGILYEQFF
TRBV6-4	-	TRBJ2-2	-	TGTGCCAGCAGTGTACAGCCCGACACCGGGGAGCTGTTTTTT	CASSVQPDTGELFF
TRBV13	-	TRBJ2-5	-	TGTGCCAGCAGCCGACTGCACCGAAAGGGGCAAGAGACCCAGTACTTC	CASSRLHRKGQETQYF
TRBV4-3	-	TRBJ1-1	-	TGCGCCAGCAGCCAAGAGGTTCCCTGGCGAGCAGGCGTGAACACTGAAGCTTTCTTT	CASSQEVPWRAGVNTEAFF
TRBV6-5	-	TRBJ2-1	-	TGTGCCAGCGATTCCGGCAATGAGCAGTTCTTC	CASDSGNEQFF
TRBV3-1/TRBV3-2	-	TRBJ2-2	TRBD2	TGTGCCAGCAGCCTAACCCAACTAGCGGGCGGGCTGTTTTTT	CASSLTQLAGGLFF